A selection of T cell receptor beta chains follows, all from one sample in a study of post-analysis software for immune sequencing data. TCRdb independently ran MiXCR on the PCR reads; one entry per CDR3 protein. In the table there are fewer than 900,000 distinct CDR3 sequences, about 43% of which are singletons. Sequences were obtained from blood. The receptors were gathered from a girl aged 10-17 years with multiple sclerosis. Both conserved end residues are part of each CDR3. Each record gives: J gene, D gene, clone size, V gene, CDR3 DNA, CDR3 protein. The D gene is left open where the match is weak. For some rows the clone size is stated as once, few or many, or as a class when expanded; others skip it.

TRBJ2-1	NA	few	TRBV3-1	TGTGCCAGCAGCCAAGCAACGGGGTCGCAGTTCTTC	CASSQATGSQFF
TRBJ1-2	NA	NA	TRBV6-5	TGTGCCAGCAGGACCTTCGGCGGAACTTATGACTACACCTTC	CASRTFGGTYDYTF
TRBJ2-1	TRBD1	few	TRBV20-1	TGCAGTGCTAGTTCCCGGGACAGTTACAATGAGCAGTTCTTC	CSASSRDSYNEQFF
TRBJ1-2	NA	NA	TRBV6-2/TRBV6-3	TGTGCCAGCAGTTTTGGGGGCCCTAACTATGGCAACACCTTC	CASSFGGPNYGNTF
TRBJ2-2	NA	few	TRBV7-7	TGTGCTAGCAGCTTATATTCGGGAGACACCGGGGAGCTGTTTTTT	CASSLYSGDTGELFF
TRBJ2-7	NA	few	TRBV12-3/TRBV12-4	TGTGCCAGCAGTTTAGGACCCTACAATGAGCAGTACTTC	CASSLGPYNEQYF
TRBJ2-7	TRBD1	NA	TRBV12-3/TRBV12-4	TGTGCCAGCAGACCCCAGGGGGCTCGGTCCTACGAGCAGTACTTC	CASRPQGARSYEQYF
TRBJ2-5	TRBD1	NA	TRBV7-9	TGTGCCAGCAGCCCGAAGGCGGGACAGGGACGAGAGACCCAGTACTTC	CASSPKAGQGRETQYF
TRBJ2-3	TRBD2	NA	TRBV20-1	TGCAGTGCTAGAAGCGGGAGTGGTGGGGATACGCAGTATTTT	CSARSGSGGDTQYF
TRBJ2-1	NA	NA	TRBV4-3	TGCGCCAGCAGCCAAGTAACGGGTAAGCAGTTCTTC	CASSQVTGKQFF